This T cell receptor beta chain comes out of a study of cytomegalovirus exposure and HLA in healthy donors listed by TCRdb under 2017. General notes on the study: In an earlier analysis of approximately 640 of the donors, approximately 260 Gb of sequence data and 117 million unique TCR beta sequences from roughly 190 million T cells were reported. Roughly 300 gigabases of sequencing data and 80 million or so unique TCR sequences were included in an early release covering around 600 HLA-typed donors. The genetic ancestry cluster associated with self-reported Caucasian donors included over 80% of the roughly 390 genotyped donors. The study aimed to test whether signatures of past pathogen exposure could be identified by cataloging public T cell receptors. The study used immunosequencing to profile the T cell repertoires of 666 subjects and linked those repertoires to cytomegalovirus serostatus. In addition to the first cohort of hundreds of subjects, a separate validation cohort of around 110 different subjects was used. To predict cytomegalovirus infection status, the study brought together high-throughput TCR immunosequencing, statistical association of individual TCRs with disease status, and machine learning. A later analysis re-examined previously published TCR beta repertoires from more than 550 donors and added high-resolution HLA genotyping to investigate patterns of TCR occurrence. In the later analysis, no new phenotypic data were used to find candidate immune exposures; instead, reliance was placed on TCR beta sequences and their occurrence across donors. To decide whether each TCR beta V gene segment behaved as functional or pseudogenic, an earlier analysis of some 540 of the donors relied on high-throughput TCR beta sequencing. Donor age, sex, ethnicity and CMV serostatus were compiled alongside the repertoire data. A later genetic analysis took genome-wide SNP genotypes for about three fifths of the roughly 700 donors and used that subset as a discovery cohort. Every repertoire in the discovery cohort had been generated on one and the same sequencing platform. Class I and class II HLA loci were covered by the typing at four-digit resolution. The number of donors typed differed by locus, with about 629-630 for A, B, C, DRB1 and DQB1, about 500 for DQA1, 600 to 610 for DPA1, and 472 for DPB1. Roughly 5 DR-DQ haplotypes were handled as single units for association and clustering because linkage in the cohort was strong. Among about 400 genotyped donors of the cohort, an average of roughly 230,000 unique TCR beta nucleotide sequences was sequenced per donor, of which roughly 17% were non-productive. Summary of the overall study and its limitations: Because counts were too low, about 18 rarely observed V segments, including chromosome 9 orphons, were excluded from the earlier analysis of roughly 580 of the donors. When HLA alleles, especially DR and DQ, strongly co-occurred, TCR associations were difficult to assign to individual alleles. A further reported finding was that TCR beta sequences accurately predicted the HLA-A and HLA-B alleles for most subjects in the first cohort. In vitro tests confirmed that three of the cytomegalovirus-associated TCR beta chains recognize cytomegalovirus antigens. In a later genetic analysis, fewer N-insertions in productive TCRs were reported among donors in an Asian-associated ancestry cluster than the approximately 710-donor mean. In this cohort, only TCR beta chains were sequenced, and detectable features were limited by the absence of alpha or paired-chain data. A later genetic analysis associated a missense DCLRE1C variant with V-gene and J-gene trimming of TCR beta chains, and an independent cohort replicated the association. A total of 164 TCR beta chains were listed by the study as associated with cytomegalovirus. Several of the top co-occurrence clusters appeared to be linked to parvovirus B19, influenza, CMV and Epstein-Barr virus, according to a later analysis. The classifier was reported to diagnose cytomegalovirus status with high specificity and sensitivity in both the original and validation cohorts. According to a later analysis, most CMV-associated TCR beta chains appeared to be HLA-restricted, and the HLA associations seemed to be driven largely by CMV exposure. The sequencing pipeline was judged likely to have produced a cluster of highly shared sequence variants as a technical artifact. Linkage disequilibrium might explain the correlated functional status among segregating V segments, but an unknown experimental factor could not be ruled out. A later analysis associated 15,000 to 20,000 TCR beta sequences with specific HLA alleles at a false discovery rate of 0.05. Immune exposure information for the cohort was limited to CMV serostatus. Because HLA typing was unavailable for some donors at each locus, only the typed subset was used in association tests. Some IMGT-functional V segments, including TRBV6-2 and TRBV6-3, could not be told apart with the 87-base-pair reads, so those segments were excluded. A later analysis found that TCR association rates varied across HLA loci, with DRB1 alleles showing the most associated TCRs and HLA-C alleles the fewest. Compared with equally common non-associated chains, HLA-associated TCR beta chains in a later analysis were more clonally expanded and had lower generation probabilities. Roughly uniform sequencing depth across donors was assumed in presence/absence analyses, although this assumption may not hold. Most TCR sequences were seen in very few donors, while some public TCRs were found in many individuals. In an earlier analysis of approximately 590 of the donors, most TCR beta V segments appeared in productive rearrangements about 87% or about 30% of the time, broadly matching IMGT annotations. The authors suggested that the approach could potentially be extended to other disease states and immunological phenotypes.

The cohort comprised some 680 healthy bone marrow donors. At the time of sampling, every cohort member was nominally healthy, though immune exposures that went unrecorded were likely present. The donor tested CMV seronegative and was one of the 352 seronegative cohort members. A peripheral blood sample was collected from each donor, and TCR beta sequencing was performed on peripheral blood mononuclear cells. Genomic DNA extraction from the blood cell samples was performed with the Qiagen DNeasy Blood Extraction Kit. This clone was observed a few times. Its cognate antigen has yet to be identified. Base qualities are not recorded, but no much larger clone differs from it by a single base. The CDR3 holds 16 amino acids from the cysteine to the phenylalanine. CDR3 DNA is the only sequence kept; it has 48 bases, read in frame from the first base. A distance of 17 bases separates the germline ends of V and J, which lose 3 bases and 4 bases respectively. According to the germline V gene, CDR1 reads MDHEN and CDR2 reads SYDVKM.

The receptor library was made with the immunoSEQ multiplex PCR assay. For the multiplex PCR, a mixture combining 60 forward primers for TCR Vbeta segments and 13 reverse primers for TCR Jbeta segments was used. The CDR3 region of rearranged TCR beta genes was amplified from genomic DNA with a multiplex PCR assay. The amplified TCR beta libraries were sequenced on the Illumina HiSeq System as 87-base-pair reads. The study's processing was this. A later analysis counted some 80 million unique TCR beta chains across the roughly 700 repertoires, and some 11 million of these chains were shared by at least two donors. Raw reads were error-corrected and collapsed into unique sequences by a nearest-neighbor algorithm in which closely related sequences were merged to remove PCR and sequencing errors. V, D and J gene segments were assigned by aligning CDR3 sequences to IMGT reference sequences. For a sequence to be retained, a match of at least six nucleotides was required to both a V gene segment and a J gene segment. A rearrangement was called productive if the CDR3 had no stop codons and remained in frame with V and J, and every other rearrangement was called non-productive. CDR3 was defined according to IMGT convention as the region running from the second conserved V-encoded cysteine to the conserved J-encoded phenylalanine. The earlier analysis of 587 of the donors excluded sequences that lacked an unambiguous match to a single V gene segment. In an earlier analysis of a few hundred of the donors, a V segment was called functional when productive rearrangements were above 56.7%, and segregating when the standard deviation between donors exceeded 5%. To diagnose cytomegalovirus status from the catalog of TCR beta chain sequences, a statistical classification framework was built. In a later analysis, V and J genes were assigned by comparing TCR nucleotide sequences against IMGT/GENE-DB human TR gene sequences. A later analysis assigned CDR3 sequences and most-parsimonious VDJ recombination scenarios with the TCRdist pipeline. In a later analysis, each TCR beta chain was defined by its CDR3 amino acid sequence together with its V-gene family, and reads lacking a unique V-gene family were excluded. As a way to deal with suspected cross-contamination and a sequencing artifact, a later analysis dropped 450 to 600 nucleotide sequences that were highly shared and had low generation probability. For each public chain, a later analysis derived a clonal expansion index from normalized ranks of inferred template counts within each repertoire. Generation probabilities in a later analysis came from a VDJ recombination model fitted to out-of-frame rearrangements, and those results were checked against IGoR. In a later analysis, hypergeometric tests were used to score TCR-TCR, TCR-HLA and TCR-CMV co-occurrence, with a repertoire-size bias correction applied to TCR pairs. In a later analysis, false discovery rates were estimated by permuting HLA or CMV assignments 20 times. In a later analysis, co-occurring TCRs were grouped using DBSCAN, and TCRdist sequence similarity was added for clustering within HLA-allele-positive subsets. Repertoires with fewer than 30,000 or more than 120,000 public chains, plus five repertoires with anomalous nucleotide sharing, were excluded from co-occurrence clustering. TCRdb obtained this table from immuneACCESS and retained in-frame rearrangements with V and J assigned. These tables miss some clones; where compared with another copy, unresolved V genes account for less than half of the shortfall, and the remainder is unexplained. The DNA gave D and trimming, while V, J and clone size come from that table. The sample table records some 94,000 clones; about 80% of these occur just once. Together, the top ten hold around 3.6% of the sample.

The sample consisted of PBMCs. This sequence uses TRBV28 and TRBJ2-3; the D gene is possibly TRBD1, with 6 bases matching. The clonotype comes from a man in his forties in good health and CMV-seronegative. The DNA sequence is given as TGTGCCAGCAGTTTTATAGGGGGAAAGGGCCCAGATACGCAGTATTTT. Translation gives CASSFIGGKGPDTQYF.